This entry lists 5 T cell receptor beta chains sequenced from one sample in a study of blood T cell repertoires in COVID-19. Profiled with immunoSEQ multiplex PCR; TCRdb holds only in-frame clones, not every one. The sample lists 130,000 to 150,000 clones, 65% to 85% occurring once. Sample: PBMCs or T cells enriched from blood (not recorded which). The receptors come from a woman aged 45-60 years who had been exposed to COVID-19.

The gene calls are TRBV5-1 and TRBJ1-1, with no clear D. Trimming shortened V by 8 bases and J by 6 bases, and 11 bases separated the two germline ends. This CDR3 is 11 amino acids long. CDR1 and CDR2 from the germline V gene are SGHRS and YFSETQ. The CDR3 loop reads CARISSAEAFF. Here the CDR3 DNA reads TGCGCCAGAATATCGTCCGCTGAAGCTTTCTTT.

This chain uses TRBV4-3 with TRBJ2-5; a possible D gene is TRBD1 (6 bases). The CDR3 is 14 residues long. V was shortened by 3 bases and J by 2 bases, with 10 bases between the two germline ends. The germline CDR1 and CDR2 sequences are LGHNA and YSLEER. CDR3 DNA sequence: TGCGCCAGCAGCCAGGGGACATATCAAGAGACCCAGTACTTC. This sequence encodes CASSQGTYQETQYF.

This clone appeared a single time. The rearrangement uses TRBV7-7 and TRBJ2-5, with D tentatively TRBD1 (5 bases). The CDR3 is 13 amino acids. Trimming removed 5 bases at V and 5 bases at J, with 12 bases between. In germline, CDR1 is SSHAT, CDR2 FNYEAQ (reference sequence). CDR3 sequence reads: CASSPFPGETQYF. The CDR3 nucleotides read TGTGCCAGCAGCCCCTTTCCAGGGGAGACCCAGTACTTC. The full variable domain, in which reference TRBV7-7 and TRBJ2-5 provide the parts outside the CDR3, is GAGVSQSPRYKVTKRGQDVTLRCDPISSHATLYWYQQALGQGPEFLTYFNYEAQPDKSGLPSDRFSAERPEGSISTLTIQRTEQRDSAMYRCASSPFPGETQYFGPGTRLLVL.

This chain connects TRBV7-8 to TRBJ1-3, with D perhaps matching TRBD1 (5 bases). V shed 1 base and J shed 1 base, with 17 bases lying between them. CDR1 SGHVS and CDR2 FQNEAQ come from the germline V gene. The CDR3 is 18 amino acids. CDR3: CASSLERVRGASGNTIYF. The CDR3 coding sequence is TGTGCCAGCAGCTTAGAGCGGGTCAGAGGGGCATCTGGAAACACCATATATTTT.

The chain uses TRBV20-1 and TRBJ1-2; TRBD1 is a possible D gene (5 bases). Per the germline V gene, CDR1 is DFQATT and CDR2 is SNEGSKA (reference sequence). V was clipped by 7 bases and J by 4 bases, with 10 bases between them. The CDR3 totals 11 residues. In nucleotides, the CDR3 is TGCAGTGTAGCAGGGATCTATGGCTACACCTTC. Protein sequence: CSVAGIYGYTF.